The clone carrying this T cell receptor beta chain has a count of ten or more. Its antigen is currently unknown. TCRbeta library construction was performed incorporating unique molecular identifiers. TCRdb analysed the PCR reads with MiXCR anew, one entry per CDR3 protein. The data hold about 27,000 distinct CDR3 sequences, with 18% observed a single time. The data were obtained in a study of T-cell reconstitution after alpha-beta-depleted transplantation in children. Study conclusions and caveats: In patients about two months after transplant, alpha-beta T cells reportedly arose from several hundred expanded graft clones. T-cell numbers and diversity, one year after transplant, stemmed largely from T cells that were newly produced.

V dropped 5 bases and J dropped 7 bases, with 20 bases sitting between them. Per germline, CDR1 MDHEN and CDR2 SYDVKM. CDR3 length equals 16 residues. The starting material was PBMCs, mostly from graft donor cells, obtained 60 days after TCRalphabeta/CD19-depleted stem cell transplant. The sequence came from a male patient aged 2 to 10 who had a stem cell transplant for acute lymphoblastic leukemia, so the T cells may come from the graft donor. The chain couples TRBV28 to TRBJ2-2; D possibly corresponds to TRBD1 (6 bases). The CDR3 spells CASSPHTQGPNGELFF. The CDR3 bases are TGTGCCAGCAGTCCGCATACACAGGGTCCCAACGGGGAGCTGTTTTTT. The entire variable domain, with the rest obtained from reference TRBV28 and TRBJ2-2, is as follows: DVKVTQSSRYLVKRTGEKVFLECVQDMDHENMFWYRQDPGLGLRLIYFSYDVKMKEKGDIPEGYSVSREKKERFSLILESASTNQTSMYLCASSPHTQGPNGELFFGEGSRLTVL.